This T cell receptor (beta chain) originates from a study of tumor-infiltrating lymphocytes in oesophageal squamous cell carcinoma (dated by TCRdb to 2016 to 2018). The method behind the library was PCR. The instrument was an Illumina HiSeq 2000. Clones were called with MiXCR by TCRdb after fastp trimmed the public reads at Q25, and only in-frame beta chains were retained. CDR3 protein sequences are deduplicated, and each keeps its most common genes and DNA. The table for this sample lists approximately 18,000 distinct CDR3 sequences; 35% to 45% of them were counted only once. Approximately 18% of the sample lies in the top ten. The CDR3 contains 16 residues, cysteine and phenylalanine counted. Here the CDR3 DNA is all that survives: 48 bases in frame from base 1. The junction shows trimming of 2 bases on V and 2 bases on J, and the gene matches do not reach 3 bases of it. CDR1 is given as DFQATT and CDR2 as SNEGSKA, both from the germline V gene (reference sequence).

As for this clonotype: Its antigen is not yet known. No per-base quality is available; no much larger clone lies one base away.

The clonotype comes from a female donor with esophageal squamous cell carcinoma. The chain joins TRBV20-1 to TRBJ1-6, with 10 middle bases fitting TRBD1. Sequencing was carried out using normal esophageal tissue next to the tumor. The bases read TGCAGTGCTAGACCGACAGGGGGCCCCTATAATTCACCCCTCCACTTT. It translates as CSARPTGGPYNSPLHF.